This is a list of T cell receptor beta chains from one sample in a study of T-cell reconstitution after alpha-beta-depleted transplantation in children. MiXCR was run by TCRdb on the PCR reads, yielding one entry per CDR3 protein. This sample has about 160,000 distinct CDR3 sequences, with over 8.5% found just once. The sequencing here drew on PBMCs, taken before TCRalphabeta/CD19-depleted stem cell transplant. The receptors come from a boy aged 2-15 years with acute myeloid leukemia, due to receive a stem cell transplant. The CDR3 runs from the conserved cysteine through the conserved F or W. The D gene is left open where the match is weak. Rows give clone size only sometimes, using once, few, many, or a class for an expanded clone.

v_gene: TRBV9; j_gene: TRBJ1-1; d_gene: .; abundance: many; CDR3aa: CASSADPTASNTEAFF; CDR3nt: TGTGCCAGCAGCGCCGACCCGACGGCCTCGAACACTGAAGCTTTCTTT
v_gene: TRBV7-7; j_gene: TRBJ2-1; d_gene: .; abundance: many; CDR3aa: CASSLFRYNEQFF; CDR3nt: TGTGCTAGCAGCTTATTCCGGTACAATGAGCAGTTCTTC
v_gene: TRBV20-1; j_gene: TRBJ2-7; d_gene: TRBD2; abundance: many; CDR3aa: CSALPRAGTSGYEQYF; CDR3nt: TGCAGTGCCCTACCCAGGGCCGGGACTAGCGGATACGAGCAGTACTTC
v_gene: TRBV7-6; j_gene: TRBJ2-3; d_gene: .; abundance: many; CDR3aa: CASSLSLRDTQYF; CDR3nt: TGTGCCAGCAGCCTCTCCTTAAGAGATACGCAGTATTTT
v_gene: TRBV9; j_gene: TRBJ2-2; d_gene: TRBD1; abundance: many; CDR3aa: CASSAGQMGPGELFF; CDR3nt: TGTGCCAGCAGCGCGGGACAGATGGGGCCCGGGGAGCTGTTTTTT
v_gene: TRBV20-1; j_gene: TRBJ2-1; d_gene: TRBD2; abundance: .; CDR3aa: CSAATGTSGNLAQYEQFF; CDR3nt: TGCAGTGCTGCGACCGGGACTAGCGGAAATTTGGCGCAATATGAGCAGTTCTTC
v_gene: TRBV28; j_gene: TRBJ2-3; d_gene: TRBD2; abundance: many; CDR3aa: CASSNEREVDTQYF; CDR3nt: TGTGCCAGCAGCAACGAGCGGGAGGTAGATACGCAGTATTTT
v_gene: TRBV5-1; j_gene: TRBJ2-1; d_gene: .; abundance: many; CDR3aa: CASSLRTASSSYNEQFF; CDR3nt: TGCGCCAGCAGCCTGCGGACGGCCTCCTCCTCCTACAATGAGCAGTTCTTC
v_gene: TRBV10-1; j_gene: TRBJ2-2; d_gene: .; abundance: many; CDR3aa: CASSEGGGNGELFF; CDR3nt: TGCGCCAGCAGTGAAGGTGGGGGCAACGGGGAGCTGTTTTTT
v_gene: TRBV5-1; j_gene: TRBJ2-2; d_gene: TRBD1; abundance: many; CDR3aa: CASSPGAAGGPNTGELFF; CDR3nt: TGCGCCAGCAGCCCTGGGGCTGCAGGGGGCCCTAACACCGGGGAGCTGTTTTTT
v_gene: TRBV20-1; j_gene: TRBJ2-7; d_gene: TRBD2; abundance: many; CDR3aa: CSAIGREDPYEQYF; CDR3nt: TGCAGTGCTATTGGGCGGGAGGACCCCTACGAGCAGTACTTC
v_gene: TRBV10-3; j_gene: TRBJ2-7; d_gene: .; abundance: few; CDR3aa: CAIRDPSGSSYEQYF; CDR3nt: TGTGCCATCAGGGACCCCTCGGGCAGCTCCTACGAGCAGTACTTC
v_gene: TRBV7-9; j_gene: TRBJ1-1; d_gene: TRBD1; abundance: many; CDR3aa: CASSFGTGIEAFF; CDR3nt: TGTGCCAGCAGCTTCGGGACAGGGATTGAAGCTTTCTTT
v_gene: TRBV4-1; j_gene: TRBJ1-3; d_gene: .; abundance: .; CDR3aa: CASSQGFSGNTIYF; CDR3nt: TGCGCCAGCAGCCAAGGGTTCTCCGGAAACACCATATATTTT
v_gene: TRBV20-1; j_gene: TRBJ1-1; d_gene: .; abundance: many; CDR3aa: CSAREFLAEAFF; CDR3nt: TGCAGTGCTAGAGAATTCCTAGCTGAAGCTTTCTTT
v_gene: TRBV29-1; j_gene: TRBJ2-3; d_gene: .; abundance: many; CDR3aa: CSVQQGRGTDTQYF; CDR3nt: TGCAGCGTCCAACAGGGTCGGGGCACAGATACGCAGTATTTT
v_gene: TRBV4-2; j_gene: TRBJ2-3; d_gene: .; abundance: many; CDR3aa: CASSQETGGMSTDTQYF; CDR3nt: TGTGCCAGCAGCCAAGAAACTGGCGGGATGAGCACAGATACGCAGTATTTT
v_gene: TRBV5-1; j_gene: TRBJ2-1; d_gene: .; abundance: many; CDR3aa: CASSLAVLNEQFF; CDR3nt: TGCGCCAGCAGCTTGGCTGTACTCAATGAGCAGTTCTTC
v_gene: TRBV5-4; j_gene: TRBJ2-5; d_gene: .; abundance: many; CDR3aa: CASSRGKGETQYF; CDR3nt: TGTGCCAGCAGTCGGGGGAAGGGAGAGACCCAGTACTTC
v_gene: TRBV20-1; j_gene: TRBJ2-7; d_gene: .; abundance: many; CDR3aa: CSASRDRYEQYF; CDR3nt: TGCAGTGCCTCTCGGGACCGTTACGAGCAGTACTTC
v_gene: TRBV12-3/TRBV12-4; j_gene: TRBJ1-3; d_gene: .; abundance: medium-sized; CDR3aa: CASSFSRDTIYF; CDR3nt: TGTGCCAGCAGTTTCTCTCGGGACACCATATATTTT
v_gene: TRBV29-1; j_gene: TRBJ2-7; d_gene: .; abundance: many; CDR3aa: CSVTGTSYEQYF; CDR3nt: TGCAGCGTTACTGGGACATCCTACGAGCAGTACTTC
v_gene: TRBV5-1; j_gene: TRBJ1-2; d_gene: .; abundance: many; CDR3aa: CASSQNPSEHYGYTF; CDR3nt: TGCGCCAGCAGTCAAAATCCCAGTGAACACTATGGCTACACCTTC
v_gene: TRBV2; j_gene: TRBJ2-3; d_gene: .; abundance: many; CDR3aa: CASTSMTGASTDTQYF; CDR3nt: TGTGCCAGCACCTCGATGACTGGTGCTAGCACAGATACGCAGTATTTT
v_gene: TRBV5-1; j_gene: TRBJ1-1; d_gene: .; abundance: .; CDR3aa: CASSVGLMNTEAFF; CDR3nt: TGCGCCAGCAGCGTCGGACTGATGAACACTGAAGCTTTCTTT
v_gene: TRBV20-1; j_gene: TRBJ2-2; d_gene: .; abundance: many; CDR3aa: CSASVGGGSVGELFF; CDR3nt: TGCAGTGCTTCGGTGGGGGGAGGAAGTGTTGGGGAGCTGTTTTTT
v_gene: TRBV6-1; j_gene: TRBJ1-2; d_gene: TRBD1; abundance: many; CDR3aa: CASSEHRGLNYGYTF; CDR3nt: TGTGCCAGCAGTGAACACAGGGGCCTTAACTATGGCTACACCTTC
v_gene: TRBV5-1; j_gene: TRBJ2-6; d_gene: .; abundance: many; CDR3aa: CASSFDSTSSGANVLTF; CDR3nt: TGCGCCAGCAGCTTTGACAGCACCAGCTCTGGGGCCAACGTCCTGACTTTC
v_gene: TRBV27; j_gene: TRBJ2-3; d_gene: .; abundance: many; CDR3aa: CASSSLGSDTQYF; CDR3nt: TGTGCCAGCAGTTCGCTAGGGTCAGATACGCAGTATTTT
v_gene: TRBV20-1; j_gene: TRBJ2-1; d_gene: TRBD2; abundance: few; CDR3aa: CSARELAGRSYNEQFF; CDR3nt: TGCAGTGCTAGGGAACTAGCGGGGCGATCCTACAATGAGCAGTTCTTC
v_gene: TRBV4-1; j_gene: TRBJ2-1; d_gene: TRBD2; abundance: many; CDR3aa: CASSRLAGGKYNEQFF; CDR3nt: TGCGCCAGCAGTCGACTAGCGGGGGGGAAATACAATGAGCAGTTCTTC
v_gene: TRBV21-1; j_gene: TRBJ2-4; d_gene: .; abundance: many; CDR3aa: CASRSTGQNIQYF; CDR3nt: TGTGCCAGCAGGTCAACGGGGCAAAACATTCAGTACTTC
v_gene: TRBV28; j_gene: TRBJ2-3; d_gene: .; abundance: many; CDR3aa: CASSFEQGGPSTDTQYF; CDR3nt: TGTGCCAGCAGTTTCGAACAGGGAGGGCCTAGCACAGATACGCAGTATTTT
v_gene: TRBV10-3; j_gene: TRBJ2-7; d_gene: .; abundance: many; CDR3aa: CAVGSSYEQYF; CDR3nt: TGTGCCGTCGGGAGCTCCTACGAGCAGTACTTC
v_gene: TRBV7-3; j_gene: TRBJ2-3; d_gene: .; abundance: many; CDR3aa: CASSFGASASTDTQYF; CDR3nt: TGTGCCAGCAGCTTCGGCGCATCAGCTAGCACAGATACGCAGTATTTT
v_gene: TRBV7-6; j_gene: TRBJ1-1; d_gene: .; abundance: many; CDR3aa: CASRRLVRNEAFF; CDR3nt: TGTGCCAGCAGGCGACTGGTACGGAATGAAGCTTTCTTT
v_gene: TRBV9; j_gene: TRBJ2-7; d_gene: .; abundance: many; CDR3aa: CASIPQAYEQYF; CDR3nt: TGTGCCAGCATCCCCCAGGCCTACGAGCAGTACTTC
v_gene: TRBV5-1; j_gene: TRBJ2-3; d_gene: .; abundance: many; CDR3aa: CASSLAFGGSTTDTQYF; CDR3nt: TGCGCCAGCAGCTTGGCGTTCGGGGGTTCTACCACAGATACGCAGTATTTT
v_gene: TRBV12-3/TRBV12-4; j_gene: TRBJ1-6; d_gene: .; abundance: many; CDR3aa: CASSFGEGSPLHF; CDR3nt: TGTGCCAGCAGTTTCGGGGAAGGCTCACCCCTCCACTTT
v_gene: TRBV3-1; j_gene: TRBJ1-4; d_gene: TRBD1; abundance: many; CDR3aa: CSSSGQTGIHEKLFF; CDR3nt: TGTTCCAGCAGCGGGCAGACAGGGATTCATGAAAAACTGTTTTTT
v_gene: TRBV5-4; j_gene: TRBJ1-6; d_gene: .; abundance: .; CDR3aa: CASSLGSLVGGSPLHF; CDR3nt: TGTGCCAGCAGCTTGGGGTCCCTAGTGGGAGGTTCACCCCTCCACTTT
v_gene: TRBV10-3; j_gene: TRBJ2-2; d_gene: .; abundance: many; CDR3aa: CAISESQNTGELFF; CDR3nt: TGTGCCATCAGTGAGTCACAGAACACCGGGGAGCTGTTTTTT
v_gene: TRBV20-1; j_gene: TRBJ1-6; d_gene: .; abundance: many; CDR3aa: CSALTDSLRSYNSPLHF; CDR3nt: TGCAGTGCTCTTACCGACTCACTACGCTCCTATAATTCACCCCTCCACTTT
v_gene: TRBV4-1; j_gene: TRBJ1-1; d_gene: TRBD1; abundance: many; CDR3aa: CASSQVLGGKGARTSAFF; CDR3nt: TGCGCCAGCAGCCAAGTTTTAGGGGGAAAGGGGGCGCGGACATCAGCTTTCTTT
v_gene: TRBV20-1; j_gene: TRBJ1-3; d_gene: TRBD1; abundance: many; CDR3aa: CSARAQGAPGNTIYF; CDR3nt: TGCAGTGCTAGAGCACAGGGGGCCCCTGGAAACACCATATATTTT
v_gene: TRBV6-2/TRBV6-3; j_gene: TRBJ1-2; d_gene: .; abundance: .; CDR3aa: CASSYSPGEAYGYPF; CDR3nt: TGTGCCAGCAGTTACAGCCCAGGGGAGGCCTATGGCTACCCCTTC
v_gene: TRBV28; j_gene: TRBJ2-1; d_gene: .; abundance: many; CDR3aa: CASRPGWDSSRGEQFF; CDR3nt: TGTGCCAGCAGGCCGGGGTGGGACTCATCCCGTGGTGAGCAGTTCTTC
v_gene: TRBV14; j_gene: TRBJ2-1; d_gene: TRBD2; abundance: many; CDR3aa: CASSPFWTSGGDHNEQFF; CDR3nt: TGTGCCAGCAGCCCATTTTGGACTAGCGGGGGGGACCACAATGAGCAGTTCTTC
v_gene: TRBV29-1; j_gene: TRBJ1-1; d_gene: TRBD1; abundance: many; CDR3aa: CSVEIQPGQEAFF; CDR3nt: TGCAGCGTTGAAATTCAACCGGGACAGGAAGCTTTCTTT
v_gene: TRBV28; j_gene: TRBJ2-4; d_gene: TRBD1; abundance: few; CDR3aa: CASSPDRVGNIQYF; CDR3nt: TGTGCCAGCAGCCCCGACAGGGTGGGAAACATTCAGTACTTC
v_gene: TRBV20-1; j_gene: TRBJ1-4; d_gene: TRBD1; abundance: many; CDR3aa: CSARVTGRREKLFF; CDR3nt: TGCAGTGCTAGAGTGACAGGGAGGAGAGAAAAACTGTTTTTT
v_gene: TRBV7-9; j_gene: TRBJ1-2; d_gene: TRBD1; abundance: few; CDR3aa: CASSFTGEIGYTF; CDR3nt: TGTGCCAGCAGCTTCACAGGGGAAATAGGCTACACCTTC
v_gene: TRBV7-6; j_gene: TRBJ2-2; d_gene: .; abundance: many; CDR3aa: CASSSHSGRNTGELFF; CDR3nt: TGTGCCAGCAGCTCACACTCGGGGCGGAACACCGGGGAGCTGTTTTTT
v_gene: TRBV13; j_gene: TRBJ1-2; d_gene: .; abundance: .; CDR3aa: CASSLLNVGGYTF; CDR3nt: TGTGCCAGCAGCTTATTAAATGTAGGTGGCTACACCTTC
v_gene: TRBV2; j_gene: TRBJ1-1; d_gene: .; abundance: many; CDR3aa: CASRANMNTEAFF; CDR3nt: TGTGCCAGCAGGGCAAACATGAACACTGAAGCTTTCTTT